These T cell receptor beta chains were read from a single sample in a study of T cells in localized non-small cell lung cancer. Method: immunoSEQ multiplex PCR; TCRdb's copy keeps in-frame clones and lacks some. The sample carries approximately 72,000 clones, roughly four fifths recorded once. Material: peripheral blood, obtained before any cancer treatment. Receptor source: a female donor aged 60 or older with stage I lung adenocarcinoma. Both conserved end residues are part of each CDR3. Each record gives: J gene, clone size, V gene, D gene, CDR3 DNA, CDR3 protein. The D gene is left open where the match is weak. Not every row has a clone size; where given, it reads once, few, many or a size class.

j_call: TRBJ2-7
clone_size: .
v_call: TRBV7-6
d_call: .
cdr3_nt: TGTGCCAGCAGCTTCACCGTACTCTCCTACGAGCAGTACTTC
cdr3_aa: CASSFTVLSYEQYF

j_call: TRBJ2-1
clone_size: .
v_call: TRBV28
d_call: TRBD2
cdr3_nt: TGTGCCACTGCGGGAGTAGCCTACAATGAGCAGTTCTTC
cdr3_aa: CATAGVAYNEQFF

j_call: TRBJ2-1
clone_size: .
v_call: TRBV18
d_call: TRBD2
cdr3_nt: TGTGCCAGCTCACCAGAAGCGGGGGGGCCCGTGCAGTTCTTC
cdr3_aa: CASSPEAGGPVQFF

j_call: TRBJ1-5
clone_size: .
v_call: TRBV5-1
d_call: .
cdr3_nt: TGCGCCAGCAGAAGGGAGCCAGACCTCAATCAGCCCCAGCATTTT
cdr3_aa: CASRREPDLNQPQHF

j_call: TRBJ1-2
clone_size: .
v_call: TRBV29-1
d_call: .
cdr3_nt: TGCAGCGTTGTGAGGGCCAGGGAAGGCTACACCTTC
cdr3_aa: CSVVRAREGYTF

j_call: TRBJ1-2
clone_size: .
v_call: TRBV19
d_call: .
cdr3_nt: TGTGCCAGTAGTATAGGACAGGCGGGCTACACCTTC
cdr3_aa: CASSIGQAGYTF

j_call: TRBJ1-5
clone_size: .
v_call: TRBV6-6
d_call: .
cdr3_nt: TGTGCCAGCAGTTACGAGGGTCAGCCCCAGCATTTT
cdr3_aa: CASSYEGQPQHF

j_call: TRBJ1-2
clone_size: .
v_call: TRBV5-6
d_call: .
cdr3_nt: TGTGCCAGCAGCTTGAGAGGGGGCTATGGCTACACCTTC
cdr3_aa: CASSLRGGYGYTF

j_call: TRBJ1-2
clone_size: .
v_call: TRBV19
d_call: TRBD1
cdr3_nt: TGTGCCAGTAGTCCACGGACAGGGGGGGATGGCTACACCTTC
cdr3_aa: CASSPRTGGDGYTF

j_call: TRBJ1-1
clone_size: .
v_call: TRBV6-5
d_call: TRBD1
cdr3_nt: TGTGCCAGCAGTGAAAGGGGGCCTGTCACTGAAGCTTTCTTT
cdr3_aa: CASSERGPVTEAFF

j_call: TRBJ2-7
clone_size: .
v_call: TRBV11-3
d_call: .
cdr3_nt: TGTGCCAGCAGCTTAGACGGGACACCTACCTACGAGCAGTACTTC
cdr3_aa: CASSLDGTPTYEQYF

j_call: TRBJ1-1
clone_size: .
v_call: TRBV30
d_call: .
cdr3_nt: TGTGCCTGGCACCCTACCAACTTTATGAACACTGAAGCTTTCTTT
cdr3_aa: CAWHPTNFMNTEAFF

j_call: TRBJ1-5
clone_size: .
v_call: TRBV28
d_call: .
cdr3_nt: TGTGCCAGCAGTTTCCCGACAGGCGTTCATAGCAATCAGCCCCAGCATTTT
cdr3_aa: CASSFPTGVHSNQPQHF

j_call: TRBJ1-1
clone_size: .
v_call: TRBV11-2
d_call: .
cdr3_nt: TGTGCCAGCAGCTTAGACGGGGGTTACTACACTGAAGCTTTCTTT
cdr3_aa: CASSLDGGYYTEAFF

j_call: TRBJ1-1
clone_size: .
v_call: TRBV2
d_call: .
cdr3_nt: TGTGCCAGCGGGGAGAAATTGAACACTGAAGCTTTCTTT
cdr3_aa: CASGEKLNTEAFF

j_call: TRBJ1-1
clone_size: .
v_call: TRBV6-5
d_call: TRBD1
cdr3_nt: TGTGCCAGCAGTCGGACAGGGGACACTGAAGCTTTCTTT
cdr3_aa: CASSRTGDTEAFF

j_call: TRBJ2-2
clone_size: .
v_call: TRBV6-1
d_call: .
cdr3_nt: TGTGCCAGCAGGACCACCGGGACTCCCACCGGGGAGCTGTTTTTT
cdr3_aa: CASRTTGTPTGELFF

j_call: TRBJ2-1
clone_size: .
v_call: TRBV7-6
d_call: .
cdr3_nt: TGTGCCAGCGTCCTATCTAGCTCCTACAATGAGCAGTTCTTC
cdr3_aa: CASVLSSSYNEQFF

j_call: TRBJ2-2
clone_size: .
v_call: TRBV11-2
d_call: .
cdr3_nt: TGTGCCAGCCAGGGGCTCCTGAACACCGGGGAGCTGTTTTTT
cdr3_aa: CASQGLLNTGELFF

j_call: TRBJ1-1
clone_size: .
v_call: TRBV5-1
d_call: .
cdr3_nt: TGCGCCAGCAGCCCGGACCTGGGGAACACTGAAGCTTTCTTT
cdr3_aa: CASSPDLGNTEAFF

j_call: TRBJ1-2
clone_size: .
v_call: TRBV10-3
d_call: .
cdr3_nt: TGTGCCATCAGTGAGCTCAGTTGGGCTAACTATGGCTACACCTTC
cdr3_aa: CAISELSWANYGYTF

j_call: TRBJ2-1
clone_size: few
v_call: TRBV27
d_call: .
cdr3_nt: TGTGCCAGCAGTCGGCTCGGGACGGGAAACTACAATGAGCAGTTCTTC
cdr3_aa: CASSRLGTGNYNEQFF

j_call: TRBJ1-1
clone_size: .
v_call: TRBV2
d_call: .
cdr3_nt: TGTGCCAGCACCCGCACGGACACTATGAACACTGAAGCTTTCTTT
cdr3_aa: CASTRTDTMNTEAFF

j_call: TRBJ1-5
clone_size: .
v_call: TRBV19
d_call: .
cdr3_nt: TGTGCCAGTAGTATAGATCACGGGGGAGGTGAGAATCAGCCCCAGCATTTT
cdr3_aa: CASSIDHGGGENQPQHF

j_call: TRBJ2-1
clone_size: .
v_call: TRBV7-6
d_call: .
cdr3_nt: TGTGCCAGCAGCATACCTGTGAGGGGCCGAACCAACAATGAGCAGTTCTTC
cdr3_aa: CASSIPVRGRTNNEQFF

j_call: TRBJ2-3
clone_size: .
v_call: TRBV7-7
d_call: .
cdr3_nt: TGTGCTAGCAGCCCCACCGGGGGCACAGATACGCAGTATTTT
cdr3_aa: CASSPTGGTDTQYF

j_call: TRBJ2-5
clone_size: .
v_call: TRBV10-1
d_call: .
cdr3_nt: TGCGCCAGCAGTGAGTCCGGTCTGGGACAAGAGACCCAGTACTTC
cdr3_aa: CASSESGLGQETQYF

j_call: TRBJ1-2
clone_size: few
v_call: TRBV5-6
d_call: .
cdr3_nt: TGTGCCAGCAGCTTGGCCGAGGGGGGGCGCGGCTACACCTTC
cdr3_aa: CASSLAEGGRGYTF

j_call: TRBJ2-3
clone_size: .
v_call: TRBV5-1
d_call: TRBD2
cdr3_nt: TGCGCCAGCAGCTCCTATCGGGGGGTTGGCACAGATACGCAGTATTTT
cdr3_aa: CASSSYRGVGTDTQYF

j_call: TRBJ1-3
clone_size: .
v_call: TRBV6-1
d_call: .
cdr3_nt: TGTGCCAGCAGGGCAGGAATTTCTGGAAACACCATATATTTT
cdr3_aa: CASRAGISGNTIYF

j_call: TRBJ2-7
clone_size: once
v_call: TRBV9
d_call: .
cdr3_nt: TGTGCCAGCAGCGCAGTAGTAGAGGGGGGGGGCCCCCAGTACTTC
cdr3_aa: CASSAVVEGGGPQYF

j_call: TRBJ1-5
clone_size: .
v_call: TRBV5-5
d_call: .
cdr3_nt: TGTGCCAGCAGCTTGGGGGGACACACCAATCAGCCCCAGCATTTT
cdr3_aa: CASSLGGHTNQPQHF

j_call: TRBJ2-7
clone_size: .
v_call: TRBV5-5
d_call: .
cdr3_nt: TGTGCCAGCAGCAGCCAGCCCTCCTACGAGCAGTACTTC
cdr3_aa: CASSSQPSYEQYF

j_call: TRBJ2-5
clone_size: .
v_call: TRBV11-3
d_call: .
cdr3_nt: TGTGCCAGCAGCTTAGTCTCTAGGGGCCAAGAGACCCAGTACTTC
cdr3_aa: CASSLVSRGQETQYF

j_call: TRBJ2-1
clone_size: .
v_call: TRBV7-2
d_call: .
cdr3_nt: TGTGCCAGCAGCCAAGGGTTAGGCGGGAAGGCGTTCTTC
cdr3_aa: CASSQGLGGKAFF

j_call: TRBJ1-1
clone_size: .
v_call: TRBV28
d_call: TRBD1
cdr3_nt: TGTGCCAGCAGTCTATTAGACAGGGTCGCTGAAGCTTTCTTT
cdr3_aa: CASSLLDRVAEAFF

j_call: TRBJ2-6
clone_size: .
v_call: TRBV2
d_call: .
cdr3_nt: TGTGCCAGCAGTGAGGCAGGGGCCCTCTCTGGGGCCAACGTCCTGACTTTC
cdr3_aa: CASSEAGALSGANVLTF

j_call: TRBJ2-2
clone_size: once
v_call: TRBV15
d_call: .
cdr3_nt: TGTGCCACCAGCTCCGGGATTCGAACCGGGGAGCTGTTTTTT
cdr3_aa: CATSSGIRTGELFF

j_call: TRBJ2-7
clone_size: .
v_call: TRBV5-1
d_call: .
cdr3_nt: TGCGCCAGCAGCCAAAAGGGGGGGGCCCACGAGCAGTACTTC
cdr3_aa: CASSQKGGAHEQYF

j_call: TRBJ1-2
clone_size: .
v_call: TRBV11-2
d_call: TRBD1
cdr3_nt: TGTGCCAGCAGCCTCTTCCCCGGGACAGGGGCCTCCTATGGCTACACCTTC
cdr3_aa: CASSLFPGTGASYGYTF

j_call: TRBJ1-1
clone_size: .
v_call: TRBV6-5
d_call: TRBD1
cdr3_nt: TGTGCCAGCAGTAAGTTTGGACAGGGAAACACTGAAGCTTTCTTT
cdr3_aa: CASSKFGQGNTEAFF

j_call: TRBJ2-2
clone_size: .
v_call: TRBV19
d_call: TRBD1
cdr3_nt: TGTGCCAGTAGTATAGGGTGGGACAGGGGGAGTTTGGCCGGGGAGCTGTTTTTT
cdr3_aa: CASSIGWDRGSLAGELFF